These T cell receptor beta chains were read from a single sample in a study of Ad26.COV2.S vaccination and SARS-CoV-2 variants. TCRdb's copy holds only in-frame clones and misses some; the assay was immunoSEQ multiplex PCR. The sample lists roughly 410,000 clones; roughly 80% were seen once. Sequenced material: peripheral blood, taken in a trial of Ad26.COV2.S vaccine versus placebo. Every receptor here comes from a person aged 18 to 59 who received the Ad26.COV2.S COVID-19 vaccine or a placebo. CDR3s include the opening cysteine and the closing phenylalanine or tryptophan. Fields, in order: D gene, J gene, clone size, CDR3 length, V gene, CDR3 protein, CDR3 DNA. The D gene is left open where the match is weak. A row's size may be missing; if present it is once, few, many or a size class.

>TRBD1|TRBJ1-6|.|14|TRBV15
CATSRRTGNSPLHF
TGTGCCACCAGCAGACGGACAGGGAATTCACCCCTCCACTTT
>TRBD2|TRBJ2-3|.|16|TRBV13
CASSWTSGFSTDTQYF
TGTGCCAGCAGCTGGACTAGCGGCTTTAGCACAGATACGCAGTATTTT
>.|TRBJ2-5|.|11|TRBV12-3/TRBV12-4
CASSLEETQYF
TGTGCCAGCAGTTTGGAAGAGACCCAGTACTTC
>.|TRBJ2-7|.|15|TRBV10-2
CASSGMGGFSYEQYF
TGCGCCAGCAGTGGCATGGGCGGGTTCTCCTACGAGCAGTACTTC
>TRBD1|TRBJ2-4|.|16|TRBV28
CASSWQGALAKNIQYF
TGTGCCAGCAGTTGGCAGGGGGCTCTGGCCAAAAACATTCAGTACTTC
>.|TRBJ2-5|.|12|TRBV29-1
CSVSGGKETQYF
TGCAGCGTTTCTGGGGGAAAGGAGACCCAGTACTTC
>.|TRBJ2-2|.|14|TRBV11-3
CASSLDSRSGELFF
TGTGCCAGCAGCTTAGATTCCCGGTCCGGGGAGCTGTTTTTT
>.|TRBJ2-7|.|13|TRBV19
CASSIGSSYEQYF
TGTGCCAGTAGTATAGGGAGCTCCTACGAGCAGTACTTC
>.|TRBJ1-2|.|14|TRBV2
CASSPRTVGHGYTF
TGTGCCAGCAGCCCCCGGACAGTGGGGCATGGCTACACCTTC
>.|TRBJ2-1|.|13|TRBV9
CASRPGPYNEQFF
TGTGCCAGCAGGCCGGGACCCTACAATGAGCAGTTCTTC
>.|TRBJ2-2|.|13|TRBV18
CASSPEDTGELFF
TGTGCCAGCTCACCGGAAGACACCGGGGAGCTGTTTTTT
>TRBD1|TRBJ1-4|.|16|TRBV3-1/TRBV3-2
CASSLWTGATNEKLFF
TGTGCCAGCAGCCTCTGGACAGGGGCAACTAATGAAAAACTGTTTTTT
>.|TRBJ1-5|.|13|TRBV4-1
CASSQDGNQPQHF
TGCGCCAGCAGCCAAGACGGCAATCAGCCCCAGCATTTT
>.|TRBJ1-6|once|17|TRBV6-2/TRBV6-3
CASSYDPRQTKDSPLHF
TGTGCCAGCAGTTACGACCCTAGACAGACTAAGGATTCACCCCTCCACTTT
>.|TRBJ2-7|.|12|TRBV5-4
CASSLVGYEQYF
TGTGCCAGCAGCCTGGTCGGCTACGAGCAGTACTTC
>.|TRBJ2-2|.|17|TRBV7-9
CASSLEIAGTNTGELFF
TGTGCCAGCAGCTTAGAGATAGCAGGGACAAACACCGGGGAGCTGTTTTTT
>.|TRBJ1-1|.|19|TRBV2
CASKGGKGTPVLGNTEAFF
TGTGCCAGCAAGGGGGGAAAGGGGACCCCCGTGCTGGGGAACACTGAAGCTTTCTTT
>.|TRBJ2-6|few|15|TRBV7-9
CASTQGMTGANVLTF
TGTGCCTCCACCCAAGGGATGACTGGGGCCAACGTCCTGACTTTC
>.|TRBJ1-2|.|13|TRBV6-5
CASSRDFQGGYTF
TGTGCCAGCAGCCGGGACTTTCAAGGGGGCTACACCTTC
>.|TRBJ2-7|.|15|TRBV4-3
CASSRSRGGIYEQYF
TGCGCCAGCAGCCGAAGCCGGGGAGGAATTTACGAGCAGTACTTC
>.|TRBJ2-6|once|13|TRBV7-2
CASSLGGANVLTF
TGTGCCAGCAGCTTAGGGGGGGCCAACGTCCTGACTTTC
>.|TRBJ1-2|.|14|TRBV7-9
CASSSPDRGFGYTF
TGTGCCAGCAGCTCCCCGGATAGGGGGTTTGGCTACACCTTC
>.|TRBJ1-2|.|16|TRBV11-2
CASSLLGLTPSYGYTF
TGTGCCAGCAGCTTATTAGGCCTGACACCTTCCTATGGCTACACCTTC
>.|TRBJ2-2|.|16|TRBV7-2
CASSQGHRGNTGELFF
TGTGCCAGCAGCCAGGGACACCGGGGGAACACCGGGGAGCTGTTTTTT
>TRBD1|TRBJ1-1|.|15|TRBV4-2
CASSQGTGGSTEAFF
TGTGCCAGCAGCCAGGGGACAGGGGGGAGCACTGAAGCTTTCTTT
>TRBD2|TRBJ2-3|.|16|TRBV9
CASSVPSGEGTDTQYF
TGTGCCAGCAGCGTCCCGAGCGGGGAGGGCACAGATACGCAGTATTTT
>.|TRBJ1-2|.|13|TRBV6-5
CASSLTGNYGYTF
TGTGCCAGCAGCCTCACAGGGAACTATGGCTACACCTTC
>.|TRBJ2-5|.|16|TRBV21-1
CASSTSRRTVEGAQYF
TGTGCCAGCAGCACCAGCCGCAGGACGGTAGAGGGGGCCCAGTACTTC
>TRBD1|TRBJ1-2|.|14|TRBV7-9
CASSLQGANYGYTF
TGTGCCAGCAGCCTACAGGGGGCCAACTATGGCTACACCTTC
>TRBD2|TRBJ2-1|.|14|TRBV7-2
CASSLLAGYNEQFF
TGTGCCAGCAGCTTATTAGCGGGGTACAATGAGCAGTTCTTC
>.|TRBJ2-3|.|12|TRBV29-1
CSVDGGTDTQYF
TGCAGCGTAGACGGCGGCACAGATACGCAGTATTTT
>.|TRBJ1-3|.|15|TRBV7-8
CASSLAPTDPNTIYF
TGTGCCAGCAGCTTAGCCCCTACAGATCCAAACACCATATATTTT
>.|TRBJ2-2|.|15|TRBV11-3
CASSLGVNSAGELFF
TGTGCCAGCAGCTTGGGGGTAAACAGCGCCGGGGAGCTGTTTTTT
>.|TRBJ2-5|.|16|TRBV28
CASSLWSRTTRETQYF
TGTGCCAGCAGTTTATGGTCGCGGACGACTAGGGAGACCCAGTACTTC